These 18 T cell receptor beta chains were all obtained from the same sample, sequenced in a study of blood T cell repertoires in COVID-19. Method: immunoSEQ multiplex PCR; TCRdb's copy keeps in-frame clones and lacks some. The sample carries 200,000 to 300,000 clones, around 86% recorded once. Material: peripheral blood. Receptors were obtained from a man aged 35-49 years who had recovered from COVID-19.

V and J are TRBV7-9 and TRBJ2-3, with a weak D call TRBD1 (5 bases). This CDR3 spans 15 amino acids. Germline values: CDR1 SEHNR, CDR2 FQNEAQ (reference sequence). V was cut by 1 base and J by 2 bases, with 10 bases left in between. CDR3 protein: CASSLEGVTTDTQYF. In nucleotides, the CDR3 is TGTGCCAGCAGCTTAGAAGGGGTGACCACAGATACGCAGTATTTT.

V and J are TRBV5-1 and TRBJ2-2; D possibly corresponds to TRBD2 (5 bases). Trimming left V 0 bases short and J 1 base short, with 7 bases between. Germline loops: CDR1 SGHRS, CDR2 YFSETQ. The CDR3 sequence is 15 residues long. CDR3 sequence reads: CASSLGGMNTGELFF. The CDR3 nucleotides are TGCGCCAGCAGCTTGGGAGGGATGAACACCGGGGAGCTGTTTTTT.

The CDR3 is CASSLDGRGPYGYTF. CDR3 DNA sequence: TGCGCCAGCAGCTTGGACGGCAGGGGGCCCTATGGCTACACCTTC. This chain connects TRBV5-1 to TRBJ1-2; TRBD1 matches at 8 bases. V trimming: 0 bases; J trimming: 4 bases; junction bases outside the gene matches: 5. The CDR3 covers 15 residues. Germline lookup yields CDR1 SGHRS and CDR2 YFSETQ.

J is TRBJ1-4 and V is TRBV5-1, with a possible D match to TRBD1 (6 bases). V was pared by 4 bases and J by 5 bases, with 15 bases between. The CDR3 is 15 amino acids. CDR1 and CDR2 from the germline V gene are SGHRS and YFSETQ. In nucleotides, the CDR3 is TGCGCCAGCAGCCCAGGAGGCAGGGGAAATGAAAAACTGTTTTTT. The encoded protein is CASSPGGRGNEKLFF.

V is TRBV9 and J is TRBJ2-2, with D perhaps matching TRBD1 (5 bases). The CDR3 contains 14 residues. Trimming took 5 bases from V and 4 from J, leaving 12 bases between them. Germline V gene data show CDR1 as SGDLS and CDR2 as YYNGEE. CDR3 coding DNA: TGTGCCAGCAGGGGGCGCAGAAGCACCGGGGAGCTGTTTTTT. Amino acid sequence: CASRGRRSTGELFF.

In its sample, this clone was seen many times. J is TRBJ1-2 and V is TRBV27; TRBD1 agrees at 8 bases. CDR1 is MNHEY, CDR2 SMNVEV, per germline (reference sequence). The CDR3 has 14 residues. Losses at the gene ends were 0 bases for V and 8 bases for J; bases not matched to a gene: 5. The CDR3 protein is CASSLSTGVGGYTF. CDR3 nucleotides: TGTGCCAGCAGTTTATCGACAGGGGTTGGAGGCTACACCTTC.

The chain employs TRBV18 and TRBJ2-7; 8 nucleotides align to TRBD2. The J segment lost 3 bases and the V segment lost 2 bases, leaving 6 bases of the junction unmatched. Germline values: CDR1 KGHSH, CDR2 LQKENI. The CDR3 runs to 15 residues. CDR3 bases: TGTGCCAGCTCACCATTCGGGGGGGCCGTCTACGAGCAGTACTTC. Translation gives CASSPFGGAVYEQYF.

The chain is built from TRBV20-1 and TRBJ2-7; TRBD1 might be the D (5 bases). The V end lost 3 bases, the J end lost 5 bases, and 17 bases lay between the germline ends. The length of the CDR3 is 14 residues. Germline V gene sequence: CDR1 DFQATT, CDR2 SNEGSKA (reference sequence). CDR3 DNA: TGCAGTGCTAGTTCGGCAGGGTATCTCAACGAGCAGTACTTC. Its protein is CSASSAGYLNEQYF.

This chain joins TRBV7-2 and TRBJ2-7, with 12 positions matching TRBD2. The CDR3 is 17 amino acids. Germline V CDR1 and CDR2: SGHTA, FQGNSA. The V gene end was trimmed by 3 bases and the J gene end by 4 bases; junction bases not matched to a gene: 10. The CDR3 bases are TGTGCCAGCAGCTTGGCTAGCGGGGGGGTTCGTCTTTACGAGCAGTACTTC. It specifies CASSLASGGVRLYEQYF.

DNA for the CDR3: TGTGCCTGGAGAGACAGGGGGCTGAGCAATCAGCCCCAGCATTTT. Translation gives CAWRDRGLSNQPQHF. The J gene is TRBJ1-5, the V gene TRBV30, with 10 bases fitting TRBD1. Germline CDR1 GTSNPN, CDR2 SVGIG (reference sequence). CDR3 size: 15 residues. Germline trimming cut 3 bases from V and 1 base from J; bases unmatched to any gene: 3.

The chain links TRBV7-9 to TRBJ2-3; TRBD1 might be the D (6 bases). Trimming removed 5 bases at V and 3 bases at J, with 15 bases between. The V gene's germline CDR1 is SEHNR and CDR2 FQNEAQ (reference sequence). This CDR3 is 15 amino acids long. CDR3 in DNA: TGTGCCAGCAGCCCCCGGGCAGGGGAGACAGATACGCAGTATTTT. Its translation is CASSPRAGETDTQYF.

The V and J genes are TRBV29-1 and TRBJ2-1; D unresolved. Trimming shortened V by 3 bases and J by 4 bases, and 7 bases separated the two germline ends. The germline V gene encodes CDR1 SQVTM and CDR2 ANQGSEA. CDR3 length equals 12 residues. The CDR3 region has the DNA TGCAGCGTTGAGCCCGGGTACAATGAGCAGTTCTTC. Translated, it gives CSVEPGYNEQFF.

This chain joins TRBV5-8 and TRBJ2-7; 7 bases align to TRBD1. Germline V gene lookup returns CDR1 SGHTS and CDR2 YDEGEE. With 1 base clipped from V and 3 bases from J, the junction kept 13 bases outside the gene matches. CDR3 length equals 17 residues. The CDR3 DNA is TGTGCCAGCAGCTTGCCCCCGACAGGGCTCGCTTTCTACGAGCAGTACTTC. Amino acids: CASSLPPTGLAFYEQYF.

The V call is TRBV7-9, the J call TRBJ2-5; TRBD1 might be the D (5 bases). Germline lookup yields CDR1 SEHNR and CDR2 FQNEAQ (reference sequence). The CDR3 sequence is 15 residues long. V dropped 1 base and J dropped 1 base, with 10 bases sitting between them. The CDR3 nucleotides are TGTGCCAGCAGCTTAGTGTCAGGGCCCCAAGAGACCCAGTACTTC. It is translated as CASSLVSGPQETQYF.

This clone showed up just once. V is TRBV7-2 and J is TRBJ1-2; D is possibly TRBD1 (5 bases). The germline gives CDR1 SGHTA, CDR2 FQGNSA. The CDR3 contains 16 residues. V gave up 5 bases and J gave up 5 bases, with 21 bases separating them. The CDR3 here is CASSPGGPGSRYGYTF. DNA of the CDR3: TGTGCCAGCAGCCCAGGAGGGCCAGGGTCTCGGTATGGCTACACCTTC. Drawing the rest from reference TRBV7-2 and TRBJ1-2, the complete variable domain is GAGVSQSPSNKVTEKGKDVELRCDPISGHTALYWYRQSLGQGLEFLIYFQGNSAPDKSGLPSDRFSAERTGGSVSTLTIQRTQQEDSAVYLCASSPGGPGSRYGYTFGSGTRLTVV.

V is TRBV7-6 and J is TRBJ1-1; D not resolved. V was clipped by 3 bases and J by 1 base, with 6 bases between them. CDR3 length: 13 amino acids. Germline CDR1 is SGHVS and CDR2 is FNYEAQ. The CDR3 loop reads CASSFQKNTEAFF. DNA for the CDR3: TGTGCCAGCAGCTTTCAAAAGAACACTGAAGCTTTCTTT.

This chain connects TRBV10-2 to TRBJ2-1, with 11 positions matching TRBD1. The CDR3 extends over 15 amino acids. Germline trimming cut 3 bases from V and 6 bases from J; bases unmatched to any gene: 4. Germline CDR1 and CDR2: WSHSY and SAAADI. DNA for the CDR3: TGCGCCAGCAGTGACCGGGACAGGGGGGGCAATGAGCAGTTCTTC. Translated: CASSDRDRGGNEQFF.

DNA for the CDR3: TGTGCCAGCTCACACCGGGACACTGAAGCTTTCTTT. Amino acids: CASSHRDTEAFF. This chain connects TRBV18 to TRBJ1-1; D is ambiguous. Trimming took 4 bases from V and 3 from J, leaving 6 bases between them. CDR1 is KGHSH and CDR2 is LQKENI in the germline V gene. CDR3 length: 12 amino acids.